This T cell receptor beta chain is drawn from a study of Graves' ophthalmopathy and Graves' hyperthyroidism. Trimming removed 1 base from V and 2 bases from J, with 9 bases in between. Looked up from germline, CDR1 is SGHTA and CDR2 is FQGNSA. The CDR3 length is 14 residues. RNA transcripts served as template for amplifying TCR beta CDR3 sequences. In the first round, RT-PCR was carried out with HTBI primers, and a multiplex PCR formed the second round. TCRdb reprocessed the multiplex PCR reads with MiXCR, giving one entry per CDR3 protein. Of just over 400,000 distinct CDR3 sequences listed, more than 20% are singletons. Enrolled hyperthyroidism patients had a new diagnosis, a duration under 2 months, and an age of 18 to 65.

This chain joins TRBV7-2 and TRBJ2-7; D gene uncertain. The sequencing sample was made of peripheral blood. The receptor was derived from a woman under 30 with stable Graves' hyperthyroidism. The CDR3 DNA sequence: TGTGCCAGCAGCTTAGTTTCCGGGCCCTACGAGCAGTACTTC. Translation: CASSLVSGPYEQYF.